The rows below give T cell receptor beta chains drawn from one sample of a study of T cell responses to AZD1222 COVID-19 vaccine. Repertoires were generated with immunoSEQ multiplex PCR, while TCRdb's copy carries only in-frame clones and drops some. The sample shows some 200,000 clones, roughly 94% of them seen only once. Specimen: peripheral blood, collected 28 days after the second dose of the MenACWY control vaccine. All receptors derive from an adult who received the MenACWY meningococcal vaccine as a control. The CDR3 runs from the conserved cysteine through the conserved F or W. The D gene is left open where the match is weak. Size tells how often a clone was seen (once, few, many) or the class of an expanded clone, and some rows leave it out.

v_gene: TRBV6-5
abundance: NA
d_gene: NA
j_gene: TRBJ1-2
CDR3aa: CASRVGYGYTF
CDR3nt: TGTGCCAGCAGGGTTGGGTATGGCTACACCTTC

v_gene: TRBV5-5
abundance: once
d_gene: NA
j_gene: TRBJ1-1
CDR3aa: CASSLALNTEAFF
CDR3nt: TGTGCCAGCAGCTTGGCGCTGAACACTGAAGCTTTCTTT

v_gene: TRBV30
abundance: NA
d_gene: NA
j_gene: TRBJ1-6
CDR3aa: CAWSVSGLSYNSPLHF
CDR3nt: TGTGCCTGGAGTGTTTCGGGGTTATCCTATAATTCACCCCTCCACTTT

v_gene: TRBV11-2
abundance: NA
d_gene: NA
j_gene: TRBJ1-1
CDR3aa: CASSLGAAGDTEAFF
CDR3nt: TGTGCCAGCAGCTTAGGGGCAGCGGGCGACACTGAAGCTTTCTTT

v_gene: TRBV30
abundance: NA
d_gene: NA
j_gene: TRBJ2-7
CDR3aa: CAWSVAGYEQYF
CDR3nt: TGTGCCTGGAGTGTAGCAGGCTACGAGCAGTACTTC

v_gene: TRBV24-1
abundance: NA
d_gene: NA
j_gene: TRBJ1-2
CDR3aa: CATSDPGRTNGYTF
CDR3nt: TGTGCCACCAGTGACCCGGGACGGACAAATGGCTACACCTTC

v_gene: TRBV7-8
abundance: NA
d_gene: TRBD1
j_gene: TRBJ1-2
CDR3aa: CASSFAQAGQNYGYTF
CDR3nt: TGTGCCAGCAGCTTCGCCCAGGCGGGACAGAACTATGGCTACACCTTC

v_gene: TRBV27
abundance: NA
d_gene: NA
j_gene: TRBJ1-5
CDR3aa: CASSVWVNQPQHF
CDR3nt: TGTGCCAGCTCGGTTTGGGTAAATCAGCCCCAGCATTTT

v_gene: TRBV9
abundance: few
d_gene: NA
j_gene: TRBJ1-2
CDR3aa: CASSVGGTYGYTF
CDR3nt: TGTGCCAGCAGCGTAGGAGGAACCTATGGCTACACCTTC

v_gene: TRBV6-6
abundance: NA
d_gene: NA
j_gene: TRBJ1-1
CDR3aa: CASGRDEAEAFF
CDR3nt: TGTGCCAGTGGCAGGGACGAGGCTGAAGCTTTCTTT

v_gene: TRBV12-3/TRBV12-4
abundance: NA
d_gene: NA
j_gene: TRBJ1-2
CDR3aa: CASSLETHGYTF
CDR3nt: TGTGCCAGCAGTTTGGAGACTCATGGCTACACCTTC

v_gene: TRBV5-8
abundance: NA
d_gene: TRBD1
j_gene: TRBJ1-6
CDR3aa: CASSFGTGPNSPLHF
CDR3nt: TGTGCCAGCAGCTTTGGGACAGGGCCCAATTCACCCCTCCACTTT

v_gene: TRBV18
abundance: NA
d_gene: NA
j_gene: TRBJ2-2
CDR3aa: CASSPRLSGYWPITGELFF
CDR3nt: TGTGCCAGCTCACCACGTCTATCAGGGTACTGGCCGATCACCGGGGAGCTGTTTTTT

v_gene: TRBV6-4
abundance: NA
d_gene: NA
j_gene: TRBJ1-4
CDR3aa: CAGKTAFNEKLFF
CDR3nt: TGTGCCGGGAAGACAGCATTTAATGAAAAACTGTTTTTT

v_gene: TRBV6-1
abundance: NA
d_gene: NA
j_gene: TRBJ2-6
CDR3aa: CASSEKYQTVKSGANVLTF
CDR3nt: TGTGCCAGCAGTGAAAAGTATCAGACCGTCAAATCTGGGGCCAACGTCCTGACTTTC

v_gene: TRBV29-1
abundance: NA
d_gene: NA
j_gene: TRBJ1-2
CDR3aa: CSVEASRNYGYTF
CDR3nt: TGCAGCGTTGAAGCCAGTCGGAACTATGGCTACACCTTC